The source of this T cell receptor beta chain is a study of beta chain features in type 1 diabetes. Study conclusions and caveats: Resolution of whether HLA type affects TCRB rearrangement was not achieved here. Shorter TCRB CDR3s, moderately but significantly so, marked every one of the four CD4+ subsets in Type 1 diabetes patients. In patients and controls equally, PCR might favor templates that are shorter. Within the patient group, naive, central memory and Treg TCRB repertoires appeared more similar to each other than within healthy donors.

Sequenced material consisted of expressed TCRB transcripts (all of the isolated RNA was reverse transcribed). Using immunoSEQ multiplex PCR, the repertoire was profiled, and TCRdb retains in-frame clones only, with some absent. The data contain 500,000 to 650,000 clones, around 11% of them singletons. The CDR3 runs to 13 residues. CDR1 is SGHTA, CDR2 FQGNSA, per germline. V shed 0 bases and J shed 2 bases, with 4 bases lying between them. Notes on this clone: Its antigen is unidentified. This sample also contains other DNA sequences that code for the same CDR3.

This clonotype was sampled from a young man with type 1 diabetes. Input material: naive CD4+ T cells from blood. The genes are TRBV7-2 and TRBJ2-5; D is unresolved. The CDR3 sequence is CASSLAQQETQYF. CDR3 in DNA: TGTGCCAGCAGCTTAGCTCAGCAAGAGACCCAGTACTTC.